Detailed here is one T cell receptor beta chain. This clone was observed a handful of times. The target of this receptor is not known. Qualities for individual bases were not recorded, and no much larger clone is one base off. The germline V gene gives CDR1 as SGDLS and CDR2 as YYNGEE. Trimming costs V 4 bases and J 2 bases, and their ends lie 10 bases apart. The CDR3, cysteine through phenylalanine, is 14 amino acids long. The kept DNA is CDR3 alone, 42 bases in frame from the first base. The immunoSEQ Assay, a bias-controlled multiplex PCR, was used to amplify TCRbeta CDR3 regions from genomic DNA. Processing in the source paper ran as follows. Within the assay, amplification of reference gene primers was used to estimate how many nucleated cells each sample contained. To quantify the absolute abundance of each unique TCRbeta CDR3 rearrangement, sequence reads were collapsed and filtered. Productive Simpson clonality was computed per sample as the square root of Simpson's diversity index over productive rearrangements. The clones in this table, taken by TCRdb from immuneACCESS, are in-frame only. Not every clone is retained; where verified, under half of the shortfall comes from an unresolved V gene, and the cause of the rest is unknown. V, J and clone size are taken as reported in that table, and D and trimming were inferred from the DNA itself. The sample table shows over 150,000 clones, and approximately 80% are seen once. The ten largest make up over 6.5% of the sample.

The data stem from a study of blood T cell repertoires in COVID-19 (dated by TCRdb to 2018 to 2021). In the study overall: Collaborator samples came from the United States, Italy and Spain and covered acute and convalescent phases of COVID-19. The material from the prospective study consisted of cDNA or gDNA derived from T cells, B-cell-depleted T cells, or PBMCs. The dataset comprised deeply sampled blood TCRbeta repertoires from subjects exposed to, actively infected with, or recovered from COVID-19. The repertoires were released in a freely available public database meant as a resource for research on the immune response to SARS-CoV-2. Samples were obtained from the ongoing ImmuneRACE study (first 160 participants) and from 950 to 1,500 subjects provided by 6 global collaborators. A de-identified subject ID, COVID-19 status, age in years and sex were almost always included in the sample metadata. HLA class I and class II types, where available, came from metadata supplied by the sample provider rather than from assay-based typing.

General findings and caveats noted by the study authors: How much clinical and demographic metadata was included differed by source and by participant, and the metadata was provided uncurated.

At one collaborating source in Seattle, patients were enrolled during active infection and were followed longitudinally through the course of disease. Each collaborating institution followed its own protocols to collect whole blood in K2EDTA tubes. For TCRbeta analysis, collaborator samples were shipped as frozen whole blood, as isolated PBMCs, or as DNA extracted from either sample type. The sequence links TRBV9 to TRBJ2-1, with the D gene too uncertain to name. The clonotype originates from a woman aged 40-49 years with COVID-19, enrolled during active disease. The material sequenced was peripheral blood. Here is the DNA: TGTGCCAGCAGCCAGAACAACCCCTACAATGAGCAGTTCTTC. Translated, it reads CASSQNNPYNEQFF.